These 26 T cell receptor beta chains share one sample of origin, sequenced in a study of cytotoxic CD8 clonotypes in ibrutinib-treated CLL. Clones were sequenced by immunoSEQ multiplex PCR, and TCRdb holds only the in-frame ones, with some missing. Here the sample spans 300,000 to 350,000 clones, 80% being singletons. The sample consisted of PBMCs, taken before ibrutinib treatment. These receptors were obtained from a human donor with chronic lymphocytic leukemia.

Comments on this clone: At the DNA level, this CDR3 is encoded by other sequences in the same sample as well. The rearrangement uses TRBV5-1 and TRBJ2-3; 7 bases are shared with TRBD1. The CDR3 is 14 amino acids. V gave up 0 bases and J gave up 4 bases; unmatched junction bases: 2. The germline gives CDR1 SGHRS, CDR2 YFSETQ. CDR3 amino acids: CASSLGQGSDTQYF. In DNA, the CDR3 is TGCGCCAGCAGCTTGGGACAGGGTTCAGATACGCAGTATTTT.

CDR3 bases: TGTGCCAGCAGTTTGTACGGCATGACCCCGCCGTTCTTC. It is translated as CASSLYGMTPPFF. The chain has TRBV27 and TRBJ2-1; the D is unclear. The V end lost 3 bases, the J end lost 15 bases, and 18 bases lay between the germline ends. Germline CDR1 and CDR2: MNHEY and SMNVEV (reference sequence). The CDR3 extends over 13 amino acids.

The V and J genes are TRBV28 and TRBJ2-5; D is perhaps TRBD2 (6 bases). Trimming shortened V by 3 bases and J by 12 bases, and 14 bases separated the two germline ends. Germline lookup yields CDR1 MDHEN and CDR2 SYDVKM. CDR3 size: 12 residues. In DNA form, the CDR3 reads TGTGCCAGCAGTTTGGATGGAGGGCCCGAGTACTTC. Translated, it gives CASSLDGGPEYF.

This clone was seen a single time. V is TRBV4-3 and J is TRBJ2-7; 10 nucleotides match TRBD2. V dropped 0 bases and J dropped 1; count of bases not matched to a gene: 6. The CDR3 totals 17 residues. In germline, CDR1 is LGHNA, CDR2 YSLEER. The CDR3 DNA is TGCGCCAGCAGCCAAGACAAAACTAGCGGGACATCCTACGAGCAGTACTTC. It is translated as CASSQDKTSGTSYEQYF.

The V gene is TRBV9, the J gene TRBJ2-1; D remains unclear. Per germline, CDR1 SGDLS and CDR2 YYNGEE. This CDR3 is built from 13 residues. Trimming left V 0 bases short and J 8 bases short, with 9 bases between. CDR3 in amino acids: CASSVDWSDEQFF. The DNA of the CDR3 is TGTGCCAGCAGCGTAGACTGGTCTGATGAGCAGTTCTTC.

This clone was seen only once. The chain combines TRBV6-5 with TRBJ2-7; a possible D gene is TRBD2 (5 bases). The CDR3 sequence is 15 residues long. V was trimmed by 8 bases and J by 0 bases, leaving 17 bases between them. Germline V gene lookup returns CDR1 MNHEY and CDR2 SVGAGI. Here the CDR3 reads CASLSRAGGSYEQYF. CDR3 coding DNA: TGTGCCAGCTTGTCCCGTGCGGGCGGCTCCTACGAGCAGTACTTC.

The V gene is TRBV13, the J gene TRBJ2-1, with D uncertain. The CDR3 sequence is 13 residues long. V gave up 8 bases and J gave up 7 bases, with 15 bases separating them. Germline loops: CDR1 PRHDT, CDR2 FYEKMQ (reference sequence). This chain's CDR3 is CASLPPRRNEQFF. The DNA for the CDR3 is TGTGCCAGCTTACCTCCCCGACGGAATGAGCAGTTCTTC.

The V and J genes are TRBV18 and TRBJ2-5; D remains unclear. The CDR3 length is 12 residues. Germline loops: CDR1 KGHSH, CDR2 LQKENI. Trimming left V 3 bases short and J 4 bases short, with 6 bases between. The chain's CDR3 is CASSPVGETQYF. CDR3 DNA: TGTGCCAGCTCACCCGTCGGAGAGACCCAGTACTTC. Full variable domain (remainder filled in from reference TRBV18 and TRBJ2-5): NAGVMQNPRHLVRRRGQEARLRCSPMKGHSHVYWYRQLPEEGLKFMVYLQKENIIDESGMPKERFSAEFPKEGPSILRIQQVVRGDSAAYFCASSPVGETQYFGPGTRLLVL.

V gene TRBV6-6 combines with J gene TRBJ2-7, with 7 positions matching TRBD1. The CDR3 has 15 amino acids. The germline V gene has CDR1 MNHNY and CDR2 SVGAGI (reference sequence). J lost 5 bases, V lost 5 bases, and 12 bases had no gene match. This CDR3 reads CASSPTGAVSHEQYF. CDR3 nucleotides: TGTGCCAGCAGTCCTACAGGGGCGGTCAGCCACGAGCAGTACTTC.

In its sample, this clone was seen a few times. The V call is TRBV6-1, the J call TRBJ1-5, with a tentative D call TRBD1 (6 bases). V was trimmed by 3 bases and J by 6 bases, leaving 18 bases between them. This CDR3 is built from 16 residues. CDR1 and CDR2 from the germline V gene are MNHNS and SASEGT. CDR3 coding DNA: TGTGCCAGCAGTGACCTTCACAGGGTAAGCCGTCAGCCCCAGCATTTT. Its translation is CASSDLHRVSRQPQHF.

The chain links TRBV19 to TRBJ2-5; 11 bases fit TRBD2. V trimming: 3 bases; J trimming: 2 bases; junction bases outside the gene matches: 5. The CDR3 totals 16 residues. Germline assignment: CDR1 LNHDA and CDR2 SQIVND (reference sequence). CDR3 coding DNA: TGTGCCAGTAGTATGGGACTAGCGGCCATTCAAGAGACCCAGTACTTC. Protein product: CASSMGLAAIQETQYF.

The chain combines TRBV29-1 with TRBJ1-1, with unresolved D. V lost 5 bases and J lost 0, with 10 bases in between. The length of the CDR3 is 13 residues. Germline lookup yields CDR1 SQVTM and CDR2 ANQGSEA. CDR3 residues: CSVLRRLNTEAFF. CDR3 coding DNA: TGCAGCGTTCTGCGGAGATTGAACACTGAAGCTTTCTTT.

For this clone: The junction departs from the called germline gene at one end, perhaps through a read error. This chain connects TRBV6-5 to TRBJ1-4; D possibly corresponds to TRBD1 (6 bases). Per germline, CDR1 MNHEY and CDR2 SVGAGI. This CDR3 comprises 16 residues. The CDR3 DNA reads as TGTGTCAGCAGTTACTCCTGGACAGAAGTTAATGAAAAACTGTTTTTT. This encodes CVSSYSWTEVNEKLFF.

This clone was seen more than once but under ten times. The chain has TRBV27 and TRBJ1-2, with D possibly matching TRBD1 (6 bases). The germline gives CDR1 MNHEY, CDR2 SMNVEV (reference sequence). The CDR3 loop spans 16 amino acids. Trimming removed 2 bases from V and 4 bases from J, with 17 bases in between. CDR3 coding DNA: TGTGCCAGCAGTTTAACATTACAGGGTTCAGGCTATGGCTACACCTTC. Its translation is CASSLTLQGSGYGYTF.

This clone was seen more than once but under ten times. This rearrangement joins TRBV12-5 to TRBJ1-1, with D perhaps TRBD1 (5 bases). Germline assignment: CDR1 LGHNT and CDR2 FRNRAP. The ends were cut back, 6 bases at V and 5 bases at J, with 7 bases in the middle. This CDR3 has 11 residues. The CDR3 DNA reads TGTGCTAGTGGACCAGGGACTGAAGCTTTCTTT. Translation: CASGPGTEAFF. The full variable domain, its missing parts supplied by reference TRBV12-5 and TRBJ1-1, is DARVTQTPRHKVTEMGQEVTMRCQPILGHNTVFWYRQTMMQGLELLAYFRNRAPLDDSGMPKDRFSAEMPDATLATLKIQPSEPRDSAVYFCASGPGTEAFFGQGTRLTVV.

This clone has a single count. The genes are TRBV10-1 and TRBJ2-5; D not resolved. V dropped 0 bases and J dropped 5 bases, with 10 bases sitting between them. The CDR3 is 14 residues long. From germline, CDR1 is WNHNN and CDR2 SYGVQD (reference sequence). The CDR3 DNA reads TGCGCCAGCAGTGAGTCTTCCCAAGGGGAGACCCAGTACTTC. Amino acid sequence: CASSESSQGETQYF.

On this clone itself: Other DNA sequences within the sample encode an identical CDR3. The genes are TRBV6-5 and TRBJ2-1; 10 bases align to TRBD2. J was trimmed by 2 bases and V by 4 bases; bases with no gene match: 2. Germline assignment: CDR1 MNHEY and CDR2 SVGAGI. This CDR3 comprises 15 residues. The CDR3 loop is CASSSGTSAYNEQFF. CDR3 coding DNA: TGTGCCAGCAGTTCCGGGACTAGCGCCTACAATGAGCAGTTCTTC.

The rearrangement uses TRBV10-2 and TRBJ1-3; D uncertain. The CDR3 contains 14 residues. CDR1 is WSHSY and CDR2 is SAAADI in the germline V gene. V lost 1 base to trimming and J lost 4 bases, with 8 bases between them. CDR3 DNA sequence: TGCGCCAGCAGTGAGTTCGCCGTCGGAAACACCATATATTTT. It specifies CASSEFAVGNTIYF.

The chain employs TRBV6-1 and TRBJ1-1; D gene unclear. Deletions cut 7 bases from V and 0 bases from J, with 3 bases between. The CDR3 totals 11 residues. Germline values: CDR1 MNHNS, CDR2 SASEGT. The DNA for the CDR3 is TGTGCCAGCATAATGAACACTGAAGCTTTCTTT. This encodes CASIMNTEAFF.

The rearrangement uses TRBV4-3 and TRBJ2-3; D is uncertain. The CDR3 spans 13 residues. The germline gives CDR1 LGHNA, CDR2 YSLEER. V was trimmed by 1 base and J by 7 bases, leaving 9 bases between them. This CDR3 is CASSQVVGNTQYF. The CDR3 nucleotides read TGCGCCAGCAGCCAAGTAGTGGGGAATACGCAGTATTTT.

CDR3 nucleotide sequence: TGTGCCAGCAGCGCCATCTTAGATACGCAGTATTTT. Translated, it gives CASSAILDTQYF. The gene calls are TRBV7-9 and TRBJ2-3, with D unresolved. The germline gives CDR1 SEHNR, CDR2 FQNEAQ (reference sequence). Trimming took 5 bases from V and 5 from J, leaving 8 bases between them. The CDR3 has 12 amino acids.

The chain uses TRBV6-5 and TRBJ2-3; D remains unclear. CDR1 is MNHEY and CDR2 is SVGAGI in the germline V gene. The CDR3 extends over 13 amino acids. The V and J ends lost 3 bases and 3 bases respectively, with 7 bases between them. The CDR3 here is CASSYDLTDTQYF. The CDR3 nucleotides read TGTGCCAGCAGTTATGATCTTACAGATACGCAGTATTTT.

This clone was observed a few times. The chain uses TRBV2 and TRBJ2-1; 12 bases fit TRBD2. CDR3 length: 17 amino acids. Germline values: CDR1 SNHLY, CDR2 FYNNEI. The V segment lost 7 bases and the J segment 7 bases; nucleotides outside the gene matches: 14. As DNA, the CDR3 is TGTGCCAGCATCCTTGGACTAGCGGGACTGATGATGAATGAGCAGTTCTTC. It encodes CASILGLAGLMMNEQFF.

The chain couples TRBV5-6 to TRBJ2-5, with no clear D. CDR1 and CDR2 from the germline V gene are SGHDT and YYEEEE. V lost 0 bases and J lost 0, with 9 bases in between. CDR3 length: 15 residues. The CDR3 bases are TGTGCCAGCAGCTTGGGGGTAGCAGACCAAGAGACCCAGTACTTC. Encoded protein: CASSLGVADQETQYF.

The chain uses TRBV7-2 and TRBJ2-5; D unclear. This CDR3 comprises 14 residues. Trimming shortened V by 7 bases and J by 0 bases, and 12 bases separated the two germline ends. Germline V gene lookup returns CDR1 SGHTA and CDR2 FQGNSA. CDR3 region: CASTMARDQETQYF. The CDR3 DNA follows: TGTGCCAGCACGATGGCCCGGGACCAAGAGACCCAGTACTTC.

The rearrangement joins TRBV5-1 to TRBJ2-7; 11 positions match TRBD1. J gave up 4 bases and V 3 bases, and 0 bases lay outside the gene matches. The CDR3 covers 13 residues. From germline, CDR1 is SGHRS and CDR2 YFSETQ. CDR3: CASSWDRGYEQYF. In DNA, the CDR3 is TGCGCCAGCAGCTGGGACAGGGGGTACGAGCAGTACTTC.